The 18 T cell receptor beta chains presented below share a single source sample, sequenced in a study of read filtering for tumor transcriptome and immune sequencing. The library was built from about 370 ng RNA with molecular barcoded adaptors for alpha/delta and beta/gamma chains. One entry per CDR3 protein, called by TCRdb with MiXCR from the reads. The data contain some 130,000 distinct CDR3 sequences, 10% to 15% of them seen just once; the ten biggest clones take up more than 9.5%. Sequenced sample: a population of CD138-negative cells sorted from bone marrow. The receptors here all came from a donor over 35 with multiple myeloma.

This clonotype has ten or more counts. The junction departs from germline at one end; a sequencing error may be responsible. The chain has TRBV3-1 and TRBJ2-5, with D unclear. The germline V gene encodes CDR1 LGHDT and CDR2 YNNKEL (reference sequence). This CDR3 has 14 residues. CDR3 region: CASNQGRLRETQYF. CDR3 DNA: TGTGCCAGCAACCAAGGACGCCTGCGGGAGACCCAGTACTTC.

This clonotype was observed at least ten times. The rearrangement joins TRBV20-1 to TRBJ2-1; TRBD2 matches 7 bases. This CDR3 has 14 amino acids. V dropped 6 bases and J dropped 3; count of bases not matched to a gene: 8. Looked up from germline, CDR1 is DFQATT and CDR2 is SNEGSKA (reference sequence). The CDR3 region is CSASGAGVYNEQFF. The CDR3 nucleotides are TGCAGTGCCTCCGGGGCGGGGGTCTACAATGAGCAGTTCTTC.

This clonotype was found many times. The chain combines TRBV3-1 with TRBJ2-1, with D uncertain. Trimming removed 8 bases at V and 5 bases at J, with 16 bases between. The CDR3 extends over 14 amino acids. Germline V CDR1 and CDR2: LGHDT, YNNKEL (reference sequence). Here the CDR3 reads CASHTWGEDNEQFF. In DNA form, the CDR3 reads TGTGCCAGCCACACTTGGGGTGAAGACAATGAGCAGTTCTTC.

This chain joins TRBV28 and TRBJ2-4; 8 positions match TRBD1. CDR1 is MDHEN, CDR2 SYDVKM, per germline. The CDR3 covers 16 residues. V dropped 4 bases and J dropped 5; count of bases not matched to a gene: 10. The CDR3 nucleotides are TGTGCCAGCAGTTCCCCAGGGGGCCCCAGCCAAAACATTCAGTACTTC. Translating it yields CASSSPGGPSQNIQYF.

A remark on this clonotype: At one end the junction does not follow the germline gene, possibly because of a read error. The chain couples TRBV7-2 to TRBJ2-1; 8 nucleotides align to TRBD1. This CDR3 has 13 amino acids. Germline V lookup: CDR1 SGHTA, CDR2 FQGNSA. Written as DNA, the CDR3 is TGTGCCAGCAGCCGGGGACAGGTCAATGGGCAGTTCTTC. Translation gives CASSRGQVNGQFF.

This clonotype was observed at least ten times. The chain uses TRBV12-5 and TRBJ1-1, with a weak D call TRBD1 (6 bases). Per the germline V gene, CDR1 is LGHNT and CDR2 is FRNRAP. There are 11 residues in the CDR3. V lost 9 bases, J lost 3 bases, and 8 bases lay in between. CDR3: CASRGYTEAFF. DNA of the CDR3: TGTGCTAGCAGGGGATACACTGAAGCTTTCTTT.

Many counts were recorded for this clonotype. The chain is built from TRBV19 and TRBJ2-1, with 14 bases that match TRBD2. This CDR3 is built from 16 residues. The V segment lost 4 bases and the J segment 5 bases; nucleotides outside the gene matches: 4. Germline-derived CDR1 and CDR2 are LNHDA and SQIVND (reference sequence). CDR3 in amino acids: CASSTAGLAGDNEQFF. For the CDR3, the DNA is TGTGCCAGTAGTACCGCGGGACTAGCGGGAGACAATGAGCAGTTCTTC.

The V and J genes are TRBV12-3 or TRBV12-4 and TRBJ2-3; 8 bases are a match to TRBD2. The J segment lost 3 bases and the V segment lost 2 bases, leaving 4 bases of the junction unmatched. The CDR3 spans 15 residues. CDR3 bases: TGTGCCAGCAGTTTACTAGCGGGTGTGACAGATACGCAGTATTTT. Protein: CASSLLAGVTDTQYF.

Ten or more counts support this clonotype. The chain recombines TRBV10-3 with TRBJ2-5; 7 bases are shared with TRBD1. J gave up 3 bases and V 5 bases, and 9 bases lay outside the gene matches. CDR3 length: 15 residues. Per the germline V gene, CDR1 is ENHRY and CDR2 is SYGVKD. The CDR3 loop reads CAISSSLGTEETQYF. As DNA, the CDR3 is TGTGCCATCAGTTCCTCGCTCGGGACAGAAGAGACCCAGTACTTC.

This clonotype was picked up many times. V is TRBV12-3 or TRBV12-4 and J is TRBJ2-1; 8 bases line up with TRBD2. V lost 0 bases, J lost 7 bases, and 5 bases stayed unmatched. The CDR3 length is 15 residues. The CDR3 bases are TGTGCCAGCAGTTTAGCGGGGGGCGGGGGGAATGAGCAGTTCTTC. Amino acids: CASSLAGGGGNEQFF.

This clonotype was recorded at least ten times. The V call is TRBV3-1, the J call TRBJ2-7, with D tentatively TRBD1 (6 bases). This CDR3 spans 12 amino acids. The V and J ends lost 3 bases and 4 bases respectively, with 7 bases between them. Germline CDR1 is LGHDT and CDR2 is YNNKEL (reference sequence). CDR3 sequence: CASSHDRYEQYF. CDR3 DNA sequence: TGTGCCAGCAGCCATGACAGGTACGAGCAGTACTTC.

This clonotype was recorded at least ten times. This chain connects TRBV7-2 to TRBJ2-1, with unresolved D. Germline V gene data show CDR1 as SGHTA and CDR2 as FQGNSA. V gave up 7 bases and J gave up 4 bases, with 8 bases separating them. The CDR3 runs 12 residues. CDR3 coding DNA: TGTGCCAGCACTCAGGTTTACAATGAGCAGTTCTTC. Its translation is CASTQVYNEQFF.

There are many counts of this clonotype. The V gene is TRBV5-8, the J gene TRBJ1-1, with D perhaps matching TRBD1 (5 bases). V was clipped by 1 base and J by 6 bases, with 10 bases between them. CDR3 length: 13 amino acids. Per germline, CDR1 SGHTS and CDR2 YDEGEE. Here the CDR3 DNA reads TGTGCCAGCAGCTTGATTCGGGGCGCTGAAGCTTTCTTT. This gives the protein CASSLIRGAEAFF.

This clonotype was counted many times. The rearrangement links TRBV5-6 to TRBJ1-2; a weak D match, TRBD1 (5 bases). The CDR3 is made up of 14 amino acids. Germline V gives CDR1 SGHDT, CDR2 YYEEEE. Trimming shortened V by 4 bases and J by 4 bases, and 14 bases separated the two germline ends. The CDR3 nucleotides read TGTGCCAGCAGCCCAGGACGCGGGGCCTATGGCTACACCTTC. Residues: CASSPGRGAYGYTF.

This clonotype was detected many times. The V and J genes are TRBV6-2 or TRBV6-3 and TRBJ2-5, with D tentatively TRBD2 (6 bases). The CDR3 is 16 amino acids. Germline-derived CDR1 and CDR2 are MNHEY and SVGEGT. Trimming left V 0 bases short and J 1 base short, with 12 bases between. The CDR3, as DNA: TGTGCCAGCAGTTACTCGGTAGCGGCTACCCAAGAGACCCAGTACTTC. It specifies CASSYSVAATQETQYF.

This clonotype came up many times. The V and J genes are TRBV7-6 and TRBJ2-3; no firm D call. The CDR3 length is 15 residues. Per germline, CDR1 SGHVS and CDR2 FNYEAQ. V was clipped by 0 bases and J by 1 base, with 8 bases between them. The CDR3 protein is CASSLASAGTDTQYF. CDR3 in DNA: TGTGCCAGCAGCTTAGCTTCGGCGGGCACAGATACGCAGTATTTT.

To note about this clonotype: This may arise from a read error, as a much more abundant clone is one base away. The J gene is TRBJ2-5, the V gene TRBV30; 10 bases agree with TRBD2. V shed 5 bases and J 5 bases; nucleotides not matched to a gene: 11. The CDR3 contains 15 residues. Germline V CDR1 and CDR2: GTSNPN, SVGIG (reference sequence). In nucleotides, the CDR3 is TGTGCCTGGGGGTGGGGGCTAGCGGGAGCGGAGACCCAGTACTTC. Translation: CAWGWGLAGAETQYF.

The table lists this clonotype with many counts. The chain uses TRBV20-1 and TRBJ2-5; D uncertain. Germline CDR1 DFQATT, CDR2 SNEGSKA (reference sequence). Trimming left V 7 bases short and J 3 bases short, with 12 bases between. The CDR3 length is 12 residues. The CDR3 DNA reads as TGCAGTGTACGAAAAAGGGAAGAGACCCAGTACTTC. It is translated as CSVRKREETQYF.